This T cell receptor (beta chain) was identified in a study of control samples from healthy donors and cancer patients. Data came from immunoSEQ multiplex PCR; TCRdb stores just in-frame clones and leaves some out. The data hold approximately 110,000 clones, with 91% observed a single time. The receptor was derived from a woman under 30 in good health. Specimen: blood.

CDR3 sequence (DNA): TGTGCCAGCAGCTTCATCAAAGCGGGGTTGAGGAACAATGAGCAGTTCTTC. This encodes CASSFIKAGLRNNEQFF. The chain employs TRBV7-9 and TRBJ2-1; 7 nucleotides agree with TRBD2. CDR1 and CDR2 from the germline V gene are SEHNR and FQNEAQ (reference sequence). V shed 3 bases, J shed 5 bases, and the junction held 13 bases outside the gene matches. The CDR3 spans 17 residues. The full variable domain, rest sourced from reference TRBV7-9 and TRBJ2-1, is DTGVSQNPRHKITKRGQNVTFRCDPISEHNRLYWYRQTLGQGPEFLTYFQNEAQLEKSRLLSDRFSAERPKGSFSTLEIQRTEQGDSAMYLCASSFIKAGLRNNEQFFGPGTRLTVL.